This entry is about one TCR beta chain. This entry is derived from a study of OX40 agonist ivuxolimab in advanced cancers. Sequencing used immunoSEQ multiplex PCR; TCRdb keeps in-frame clones, though not all of them. The table lists approximately 17,000 clones, 80% to 85% of them singletons, with roughly 44% in the top ten. Trimming removed 5 bases from V and 3 bases from J, with 11 bases in between. From germline, CDR1 is SEHNR and CDR2 FQNEAQ (reference sequence). There are 13 residues in the CDR3. The TCR comes from an adult with an advanced solid tumor such as melanoma, head and neck, liver or kidney cancer. The sequencing here drew on CD4+ or CD8+ T cells sorted from blood, taken in a trial of the OX40 agonist ivuxolimab. The chain joins TRBV7-9 to TRBJ2-7; D ambiguous. CDR3 residues: CASSIPAGYEQYF. The CDR3 bases are TGTGCCAGCAGCATTCCGGCCGGCTACGAGCAGTACTTC. Together with reference TRBV7-9 and TRBJ2-7, the CDR3 gives the full variable domain: DTGVSQNPRHKITKRGQNVTFRCDPISEHNRLYWYRQTLGQGPEFLTYFQNEAQLEKSRLLSDRFSAERPKGSFSTLEIQRTEQGDSAMYLCASSIPAGYEQYFGPGTRLTVT.